This TCR beta chain was sequenced during a study of T cell repertoires in cytomegalovirus infection (dated by TCRdb to the late 2010s). Concerning the study at large: Peptide stimulations targeted recently identified HLA-C-restricted CMV epitopes, whose presentation resists viral immunomodulation, together with well-studied HLA-B-restricted epitopes. Donor HLA type was relevant to the analysis, as public TCR beta signatures indicated carriage of CMV infection together with the matching HLA type.

Details on this clonotype: No antigen is known for it. No much larger clone exists at a distance of one base, and base qualities are not known.

Sample treatment or condition, as interpreted from the label and publication: in vitro stimulation with specific CMV peptide epitopes to enrich CMV-specific T cells. Sequenced using an Illumina HiSeq 1500. TCRdb took the public reads, trimmed them with fastp at Q25, ran MiXCR for clone calling and kept in-frame beta chains. Records with the same CDR3 protein are collapsed into one entry carrying the most frequent genes and DNA. Here the sample has roughly 860,000 distinct CDR3 sequences; approximately 29% occur a single time. About an eighth of the sample lies in the top ten. The investigation overall reported the following: Cumulative frequency of public TCR beta family members discriminated carriers of CMV infection plus the relevant HLA type in this cohort and an independent 352-donor cohort. The ex vivo response was dominated by HLA-C-restricted CMV-specific TCR beta clonotypes, which also provided the single most frequent clonotype in two of eight donors.

This clonotype was obtained from a human donor in good health (CMV status not recorded). Some clones in this sample may be carry-over from other donors' samples. The sequencing used cultured CD8+ T cells from PBMCs, collected from culture after CMV antigen stimulation.

The sequenced DNA: TGTGCCAGCACTTCCCAGGGGGGCGCCCAGTTCTTC. Translated, it reads CASTSQGGAQFF. The receptor chain draws on TRBV27 and TRBJ2-1; TRBD1 could be the D gene, as 7 bases match. The CDR3 covers 12 residues, taking in both the cysteine and the phenylalanine. Of the read, only the CDR3 DNA is kept; its 36 bases are in frame from base 1. Trimming at the junction amounts to 7 bases on V and 13 bases on J, and the germline ends lie 17 bases apart. Per the germline V gene (reference sequence), MNHEY is the CDR1 and SMNVEV is the CDR2.